The T cell receptor beta chain under discussion was sequenced for a study of technical replicates of blood from several donors. Method: immunoSEQ multiplex PCR; TCRdb's copy keeps in-frame clones and lacks some. The sample lists about 75,000 clones, 97% occurring once. Sequencing was performed on T cells isolated from PBMCs. The TCR originated in a human donor in good health.

The CDR3 here is CASSILVSMHEQFF. The CDR3 DNA is TGTGCCAGCAGCATATTAGTGAGCATGCATGAGCAGTTCTTC. The gene calls are TRBV28 and TRBJ2-1; no firm D call. The CDR3 length is 14 residues. Trimming pared 6 bases from V and 8 bases from J, leaving 17 bases between. CDR1 and CDR2 (germline): MDHEN, SYDVKM.